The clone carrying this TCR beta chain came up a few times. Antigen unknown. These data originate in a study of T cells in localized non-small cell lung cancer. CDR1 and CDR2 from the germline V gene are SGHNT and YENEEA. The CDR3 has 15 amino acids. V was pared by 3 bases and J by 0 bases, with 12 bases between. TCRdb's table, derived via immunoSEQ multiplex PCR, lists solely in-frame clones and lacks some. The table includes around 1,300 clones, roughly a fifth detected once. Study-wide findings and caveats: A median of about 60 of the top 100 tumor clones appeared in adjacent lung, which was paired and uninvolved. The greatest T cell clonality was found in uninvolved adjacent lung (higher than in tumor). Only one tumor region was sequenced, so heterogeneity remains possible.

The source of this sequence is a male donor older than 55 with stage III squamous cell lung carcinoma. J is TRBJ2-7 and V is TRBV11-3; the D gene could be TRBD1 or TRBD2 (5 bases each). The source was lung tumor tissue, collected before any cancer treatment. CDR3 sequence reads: CASSFLRGYSYEQYF. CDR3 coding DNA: TGTGCCAGCAGCTTTTTGAGGGGTTACTCCTACGAGCAGTACTTC.